The entry below describes one T cell receptor (beta chain). Its matching antigen is unknown. Clones were read by immunoSEQ multiplex PCR, and TCRdb kept only the in-frame ones, dropping some. The table has tens of thousands of clones, over 95% seen once. This sample is part of a study of cytomegalovirus exposure and HLA in healthy donors. The CDR3 totals 11 residues. J gave up 4 bases and V 4 bases, and 0 bases lay outside the gene matches. The germline CDR1 and CDR2 sequences are DFQATT and SNEGSKA (reference sequence). Study outcomes and limitations: A list of 150 or so TCR beta chains associated with cytomegalovirus was given. In a later analysis, first-cohort TCR clusters were found to tend to co-occur in the approximately 110 validation repertoires.

The source of this sequence is a woman between 18 and 30 years old in good health and CMV-seropositive. The chain couples TRBV20-1 to TRBJ2-5; TRBD1 aligns across 7 bases. The sample consisted of PBMCs. The CDR3 sequence is CSANRGETQYF. CDR3 nucleotides: TGCAGTGCTAACAGGGGAGAGACCCAGTACTTC.